This T cell receptor beta chain came from a study of response to subunit inactivated influenza vaccine. Regarding this clonotype: Its antigen is as yet unknown.

Study results and limitations: Researchers suggested that each seasonal influenza vaccination recruits few new T cells.

TCRdb re-analysed the RT-PCR reads in MiXCR, keeping a single row per CDR3 protein. Here the sample spans 550,000 to 800,000 distinct CDR3 sequences, approximately 15% being singletons. Germline V gives CDR1 GTSNPN, CDR2 SVGIG (reference sequence). The CDR3 loop spans 16 amino acids. With 6 bases removed from V and 2 bases from J, the gap between germline ends came to 23 bases. The chain carries TRBV30 and TRBJ2-7; D possibly corresponds to TRBD2 (6 bases). This specimen was PBMCs from blood, taken around two weeks before vaccination. The clonotype originates from a man in his forties or fifties who received an inactivated influenza vaccine. CDR3 nucleotides: TGTGCCTGCACCTTTCCCGGGGGTCAGACCCCCTACGAGCAGTACTTC. Translating gives CACTFPGGQTPYEQYF. The variable domain in full, completed from reference TRBV30 and TRBJ2-7, reads SQTIHQWPATLVQPVGSPLSLECTVEGTSNPNLYWYRQAAGRGLQLLFYSVGIGQISSEVPQNLSASRPQDRQFILSSKKLLLSDSGFYLCACTFPGGQTPYEQYFGPGTRLTVT.